This passage covers 8 T cell receptor beta chains from one sample sequenced in a study of early T cells in non-severe SARS-CoV-2 infection. Each CDR3 protein is one row after TCRdb ran MiXCR on the 5' RACE reads. Among about 59,000 distinct CDR3 sequences listed, 13% were seen once. The material sequenced was whole blood, taken at baseline. These receptors came from an adult who was a healthcare worker with PCR-confirmed SARS-CoV-2 infection or an uninfected control (not recorded which).

The V and J genes are TRBV3-1 and TRBJ2-7, with D perhaps TRBD1 or TRBD2 (5 bases each). CDR1 LGHDT and CDR2 YNNKEL come from the germline V gene (reference sequence). The CDR3 spans 12 residues. The V and J ends lost 11 bases and 6 bases respectively, with 17 bases between them. The CDR3 bases are TGTGCCTCCGGGGCCCACCTGGCCGAGCAGTACTTC. Amino acid sequence: CASGAHLAEQYF.

This sequence joins TRBV7-2 and TRBJ2-7; weak D call: TRBD2 (5 bases). The CDR3 runs to 19 residues. Germline CDR1 reads SGHTA; CDR2 reads FQGNSA. Trimming shortened V by 1 base and J by 0 bases, and 22 bases separated the two germline ends. CDR3: CASSLDPGRGFSVSYEQYF. DNA for the CDR3: TGTGCCAGCAGCTTAGACCCTGGTCGGGGTTTTAGTGTCTCCTACGAGCAGTACTTC.

The chain links TRBV9 to TRBJ2-5; D remains unclear. Germline assignment: CDR1 SGDLS and CDR2 YYNGEE. V dropped 4 bases and J dropped 2 bases, with 12 bases sitting between them. There are 14 residues in the CDR3. Here the CDR3 reads CASSPQAAQETQYF. For the CDR3, the DNA is TGTGCCAGCAGCCCTCAGGCAGCGCAAGAGACCCAGTACTTC.

The chain employs TRBV7-2 and TRBJ1-1; 7 bases agree with TRBD1. Per germline, CDR1 SGHTA and CDR2 FQGNSA. The trim removed 4 bases at V and 1 base at J, leaving 3 bases unmatched. The CDR3 is made up of 14 amino acids. CDR3 coding DNA: TGTGCCAGCAGCTCGAGGACAGGGAACACTGAAGCTTTCTTT. Residues: CASSSRTGNTEAFF.

This clonotype was counted many times. The CDR3 spells CASSLVGGIEAFF. CDR3 sequence (DNA): TGTGCCAGCAGCTTAGTTGGGGGGATTGAAGCTTTCTTT. This chain joins TRBV7-2 and TRBJ1-1, with a possible D match to TRBD1 (5 bases). Deletions cut 1 base from V and 7 bases from J, with 10 bases between. Germline V CDR1 and CDR2: SGHTA, FQGNSA. The CDR3 is made up of 13 amino acids.

This clonotype was found a few times. This chain connects TRBV7-2 to TRBJ2-2; possibly TRBD2 for D (6 bases). Trimming stripped 6 bases from V and 2 bases from J, with 10 bases between. The germline gives CDR1 SGHTA, CDR2 FQGNSA. This CDR3 region has 14 residues. The CDR3 loop is CASSPGGNTGELFF. The DNA for the CDR3 is TGTGCCAGCAGTCCCGGGGGTAACACCGGGGAGCTGTTTTTT.

This clonotype was counted ten times or more. The chain couples TRBV2 to TRBJ2-7, with 12 positions matching TRBD2. Trimming took 6 bases from V and 2 from J; bases not matched to a gene: 5. CDR3 length equals 15 residues. Germline V gene lookup returns CDR1 SNHLY and CDR2 FYNNEI. The CDR3 protein is CASRVTSGGTYEQYF. CDR3 sequence (DNA): TGTGCCAGCAGGGTAACTAGCGGGGGGACCTACGAGCAGTACTTC.

The chain links TRBV3-1 to TRBJ2-7, with no clear D. The CDR3 totals 14 residues. Looked up from germline, CDR1 is LGHDT and CDR2 is YNNKEL (reference sequence). The V end lost 4 bases, the J end lost 2 bases, and 12 bases lay between the germline ends. For the CDR3, the DNA is TGTGCCAGCAGCCTAACGGGCCTAGCCTACGAGCAGTACTTC. The encoded protein is CASSLTGLAYEQYF.